The TCR beta chain under discussion was sequenced for a study of T cell changes during pregnancy in multiple sclerosis. The table came from immunoSEQ multiplex PCR; TCRdb's copy has only in-frame clones and leaves some out. Here the sample spans approximately 97,000 clones, about nine tenths being singletons. Germline lookup yields CDR1 SGHNT and CDR2 YYREEE (reference sequence). Trimming left V 0 bases short and J 5 bases short, with 8 bases between. CDR3 length equals 13 residues. V usage is TRBV5-4 and J usage is TRBJ1-1; D not certain. This clonotype originated in a female donor in good health, enrolled as a control in a pregnancy study. Sample: peripheral blood, taken in the second trimester of pregnancy. The CDR3 DNA sequence: TGTGCCAGCAGCTTGGACTGGGAGACTGAAGCTTTCTTT. Its protein is CASSLDWETEAFF.